The 5 T cell receptor beta chains reported below all come from one sample, sequenced in a study of OX40 agonist ivuxolimab in advanced cancers. The repertoire was sequenced with immunoSEQ multiplex PCR; TCRdb's copy has only in-frame clones and lacks some. The sample lists tens of thousands of clones, roughly 83% occurring once. Sequencing was performed on CD4+ or CD8+ T cells sorted from blood, taken in a trial of the OX40 agonist ivuxolimab. Receptors were obtained from an adult with an advanced solid tumor such as melanoma, head and neck, liver or kidney cancer.

CDR3 amino acids: CAWSFPAGGNQPQHF. CDR3 DNA sequence: TGTGCCTGGAGTTTCCCGGCAGGGGGCAATCAGCCCCAGCATTTT. The chain uses TRBV30 and TRBJ1-5; D perhaps matches TRBD1 (6 bases). The CDR3 consists of 15 residues. Germline CDR1 is GTSNPN and CDR2 is SVGIG (reference sequence). Trimming took 2 bases from V and 2 from J, leaving 13 bases between them.

V is TRBV7-6 and J is TRBJ2-1; 10 bases line up with TRBD2. This CDR3 has 16 amino acids. V lost 2 bases, J lost 10 bases, and 11 bases stayed unmatched. The germline gives CDR1 SGHVS, CDR2 FNYEAQ. CDR3 sequence reads: CASSLRVLAGVGEQFF. The CDR3 nucleotides read TGTGCCAGCAGCTTAAGGGTCCTAGCGGGGGTTGGAGAGCAGTTCTTC.

This chain uses TRBV6-6 with TRBJ1-1, with a weak D call TRBD1 (6 bases). The CDR3 runs 13 residues. Germline loops: CDR1 MNHNY, CDR2 SVGAGI (reference sequence). The V end was cut by 5 bases, the J end by 1 base, with 8 bases between. The CDR3 nucleotides read TGTGCCAGCAGTCAGGGGAGGAACACTGAAGCTTTCTTT. This sequence encodes CASSQGRNTEAFF.

The V call is TRBV7-6, the J call TRBJ2-5; no clear D. The V gene lost 5 bases and the J gene lost 5 bases, with 18 bases spanning the gap. CDR1 is SGHVS, CDR2 FNYEAQ, per germline. The CDR3 covers 15 residues. As DNA, the CDR3 is TGTGCCAGCAGCCTCCAAAATCTACGAGTGGAGACCCAGTACTTC. It translates to CASSLQNLRVETQYF.

V is TRBV6-5 and J is TRBJ1-1; D is uncertain. Deletions cut 6 bases from V and 8 bases from J, with 10 bases between. This CDR3 region has 11 residues. Germline V gene lookup returns CDR1 MNHEY and CDR2 SVGAGI. CDR3 in DNA: TGTGCCAGCAGCAACGGCAGGGAAGCTTTCTTT. Translating it yields CASSNGREAFF.